The T cell receptor (beta chain) under discussion was sequenced for a study of T-cell reconstitution after alpha-beta-depleted transplantation in children. Preparing the TCRbeta library involved the use of unique molecular identifiers. TCRdb fed the PCR reads into MiXCR, producing one record per CDR3 protein. Altogether fewer than 120,000 distinct CDR3 sequences are present, over 9% being singletons, with the ten largest covering approximately 8%. This clonotype was seen at least ten times. The length of the CDR3 is 16 residues. Per the germline V gene, CDR1 is SGHTA and CDR2 is FQGNSA. With 5 bases clipped from V and 0 bases from J, the junction kept 8 bases outside the gene matches.

Sequenced here: PBMCs from the stem cell graft donor, sampled from the stem cell graft. The receptor was derived from a human donor who donated a stem cell graft to a child with acute lymphoblastic leukemia. The rearrangement uses TRBV7-2 and TRBJ2-7; TRBD1 agrees at 9 bases. DNA of the CDR3: TGTGCCAGCAGCAGAGGGACAGGGATGACCTCCTACGAGCAGTACTTC. Translated: CASSRGTGMTSYEQYF. The variable domain in full, completed from reference TRBV7-2 and TRBJ2-7, reads GAGVSQSPSNKVTEKGKDVELRCDPISGHTALYWYRQSLGQGLEFLIYFQGNSAPDKSGLPSDRFSAERTGGSVSTLTIQRTQQEDSAVYLCASSRGTGMTSYEQYFGPGTRLTVT.